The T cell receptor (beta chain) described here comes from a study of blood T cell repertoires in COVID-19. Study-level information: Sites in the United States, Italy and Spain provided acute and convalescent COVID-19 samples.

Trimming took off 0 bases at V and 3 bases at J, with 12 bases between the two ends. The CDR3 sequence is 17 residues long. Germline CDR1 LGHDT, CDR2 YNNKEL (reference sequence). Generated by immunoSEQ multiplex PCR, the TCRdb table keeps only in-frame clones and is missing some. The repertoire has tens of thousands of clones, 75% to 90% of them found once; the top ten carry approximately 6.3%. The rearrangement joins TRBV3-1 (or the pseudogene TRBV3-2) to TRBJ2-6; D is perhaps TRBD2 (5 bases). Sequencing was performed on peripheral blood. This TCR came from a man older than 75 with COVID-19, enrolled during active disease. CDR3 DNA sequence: TGTGCCAGCAGCCAAGAGGCCTGGGAGTTTGGGGCCAACGTCCTGACTTTC. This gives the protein CASSQEAWEFGANVLTF.